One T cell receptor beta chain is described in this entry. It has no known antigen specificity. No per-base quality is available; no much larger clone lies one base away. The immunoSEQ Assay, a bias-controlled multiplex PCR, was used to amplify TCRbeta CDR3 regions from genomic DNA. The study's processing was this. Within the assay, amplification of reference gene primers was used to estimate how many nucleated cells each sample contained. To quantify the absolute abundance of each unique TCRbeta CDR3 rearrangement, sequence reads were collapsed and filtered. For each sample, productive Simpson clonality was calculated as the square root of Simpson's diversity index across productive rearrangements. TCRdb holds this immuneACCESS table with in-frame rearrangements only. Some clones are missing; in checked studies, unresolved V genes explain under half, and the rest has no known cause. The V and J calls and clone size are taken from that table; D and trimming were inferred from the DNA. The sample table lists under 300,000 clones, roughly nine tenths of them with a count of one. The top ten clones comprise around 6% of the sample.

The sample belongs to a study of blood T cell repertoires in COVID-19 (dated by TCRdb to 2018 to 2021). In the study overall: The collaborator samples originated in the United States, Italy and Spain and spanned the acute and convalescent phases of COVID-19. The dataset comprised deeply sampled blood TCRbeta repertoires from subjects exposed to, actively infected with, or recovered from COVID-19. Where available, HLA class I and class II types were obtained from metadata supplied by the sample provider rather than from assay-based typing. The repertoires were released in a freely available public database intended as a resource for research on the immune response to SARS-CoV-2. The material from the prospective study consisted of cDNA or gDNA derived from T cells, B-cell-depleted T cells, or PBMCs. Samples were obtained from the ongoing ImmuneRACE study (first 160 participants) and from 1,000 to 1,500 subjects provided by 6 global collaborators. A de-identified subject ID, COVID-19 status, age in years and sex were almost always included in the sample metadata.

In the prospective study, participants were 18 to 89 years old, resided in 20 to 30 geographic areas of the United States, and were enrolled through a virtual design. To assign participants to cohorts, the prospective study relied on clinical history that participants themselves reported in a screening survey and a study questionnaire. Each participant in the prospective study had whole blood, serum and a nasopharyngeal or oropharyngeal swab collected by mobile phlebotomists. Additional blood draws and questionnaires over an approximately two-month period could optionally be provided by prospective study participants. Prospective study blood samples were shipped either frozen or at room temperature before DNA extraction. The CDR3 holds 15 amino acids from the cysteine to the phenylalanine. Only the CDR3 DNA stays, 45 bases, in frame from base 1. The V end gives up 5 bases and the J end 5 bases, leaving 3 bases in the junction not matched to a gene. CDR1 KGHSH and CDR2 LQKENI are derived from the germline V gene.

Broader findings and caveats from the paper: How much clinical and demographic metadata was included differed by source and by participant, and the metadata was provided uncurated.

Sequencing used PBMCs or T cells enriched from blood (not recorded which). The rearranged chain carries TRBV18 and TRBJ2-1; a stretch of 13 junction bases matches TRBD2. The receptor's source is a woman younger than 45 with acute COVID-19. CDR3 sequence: CASSAGTSGNNEQFF. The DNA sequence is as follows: TGTGCCAGCTCAGCCGGGACTAGCGGGAACAATGAGCAGTTCTTC.